One and the same sample provided the 6 T cell receptor beta chains below, sequenced in a study of T cell responses to AZD1222 COVID-19 vaccine. Profiled with immunoSEQ multiplex PCR; TCRdb holds only in-frame clones, not every one. The sample lists about 83,000 clones; over 75% were seen once. The sequencing here drew on peripheral blood, taken on day 0 of MenACWY control vaccination. The receptors stem from an adult in good health.

The chain carries TRBV6-5 and TRBJ2-1, with D perhaps matching TRBD2 (5 bases). Looked up from germline, CDR1 is MNHEY and CDR2 is SVGAGI. There are 14 residues in the CDR3. Trimming pared 4 bases from V and 6 bases from J, leaving 13 bases between. As DNA, the CDR3 is TGTGCCAGCAGTTTACAGAGTGAGGGCAATGAGCAGTTCTTC. This sequence encodes CASSLQSEGNEQFF.

The rearrangement links TRBV19 to TRBJ1-5; D is uncertain. This CDR3 is built from 15 residues. V was cut by 6 bases and J by 2 bases, with 14 bases left in between. Germline V gives CDR1 LNHDA, CDR2 SQIVND (reference sequence). The CDR3, as DNA: TGTGCCAGTAGGGTGGTTTCATGGGGCAATCAGCCCCAGCATTTT. Its translation is CASRVVSWGNQPQHF.

The gene calls are TRBV19 and TRBJ2-5; D call uncertain. V lost 2 bases and J 1 base, leaving 8 bases between the germline ends. The V gene's germline CDR1 is LNHDA and CDR2 SQIVND (reference sequence). This CDR3 is 14 amino acids long. In DNA form, the CDR3 reads TGTGCCAGTAGTATACGGTCTAGCCAAGAGACCCAGTACTTC. Its translation: CASSIRSSQETQYF.

Here the CDR3 reads CSASWTGKEQYF. The CDR3 DNA sequence: TGCAGTGCTAGTTGGACAGGGAAAGAGCAGTACTTC. The V call is TRBV20-1, the J call TRBJ2-7; 8 bases agree with TRBD1. Germline trimming cut 3 bases from V and 7 bases from J; bases unmatched to any gene: 5. The CDR3 spans 12 residues. Germline assignment: CDR1 DFQATT and CDR2 SNEGSKA (reference sequence).

This rearrangement joins TRBV25-1 to TRBJ1-2, with 7 positions matching TRBD1. The V gene end was trimmed by 6 bases and the J gene end by 0 bases; junction bases not matched to a gene: 4. Germline loops: CDR1 MGHDK, CDR2 SYGVNS. This CDR3 has 14 residues. The CDR3 DNA is TGTGCCAGCAGGGGACAGTCCGCTAACTATGGCTACACCTTC. It encodes CASRGQSANYGYTF.

This clone occurred a few times. The CDR3 DNA follows: TGTGCCAGCAGTTTAGACAGGGAGGTCCCTCAGCCCCAGCATTTT. Protein: CASSLDREVPQPQHF. This chain uses TRBV28 with TRBJ1-5, with TRBD1 matching over 7 bases. After removal of 2 bases from V and 6 bases from J, the junction contained 7 bases not matched to a gene. CDR3 size: 15 residues. Germline CDR1 is MDHEN and CDR2 is SYDVKM.